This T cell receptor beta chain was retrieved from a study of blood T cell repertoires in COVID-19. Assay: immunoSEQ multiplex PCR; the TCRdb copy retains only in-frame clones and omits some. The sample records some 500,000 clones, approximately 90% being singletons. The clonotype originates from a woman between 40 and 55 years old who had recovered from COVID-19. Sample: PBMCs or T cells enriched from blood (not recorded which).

CDR3 in DNA: TGTGCCAGTAGTCCCGGGACAGGACGCAATGAGCAGTTCTTC. Residues: CASSPGTGRNEQFF. V gene TRBV19 combines with J gene TRBJ2-1; 8 nucleotides align to TRBD1. The J segment lost 6 bases and the V segment lost 5 bases, leaving 6 bases of the junction unmatched. The CDR3 runs to 14 residues. The germline V gene encodes CDR1 LNHDA and CDR2 SQIVND (reference sequence).